This T cell receptor beta chain emerged from a study of cytomegalovirus exposure and HLA in healthy donors. The germline V and J ends were trimmed by 3 bases and 0 bases, with 20 bases remaining between them. Germline CDR1 and CDR2: KGHSH and LQKENI. This CDR3 comprises 19 residues. Primers: 60 Vbeta forward and 13 Jbeta reverse. The table came from immunoSEQ multiplex PCR; TCRdb's copy has only in-frame clones and leaves some out. The sample holds some 150,000 clones, approximately 79% seen once. About this clone: The target antigen is unknown.

Study-level points and caveats: Other equally common chains were less clonally expanded than HLA-associated TCR beta chains, a later analysis showed. TCR beta chains numbering some 160 were designated cytomegalovirus-associated. Presence/absence analysis assumed near-uniform sequencing depth across donors.

The chain joins TRBV18 to TRBJ1-4, with a weak D call TRBD1 (5 bases). This sequence originates from a male donor in good health and CMV-seronegative. Sequencing was performed on PBMCs. This CDR3 is CASSPKQDSKGATNEKLFF. CDR3 bases: TGTGCCAGCTCACCGAAACAAGACAGCAAGGGTGCAACTAATGAAAAACTGTTTTTT. Full variable domain (outside the CDR3, taken from reference TRBV18 and TRBJ1-4): NAGVMQNPRHLVRRRGQEARLRCSPMKGHSHVYWYRQLPEEGLKFMVYLQKENIIDESGMPKERFSAEFPKEGPSILRIQQVVRGDSAAYFCASSPKQDSKGATNEKLFFGSGTQLSVL.